Shown below are 15 T cell receptor beta chains from a single sample sequenced in a study of early stage breast cancer tumors. The table came from immunoSEQ multiplex PCR; TCRdb's copy has only in-frame clones and leaves some out. The sample shows more than 65,000 clones, approximately 80% of them seen only once. What was sequenced was blood. These receptor sequences come from a person in their 40s with breast cancer.

V gene TRBV6-5 combines with J gene TRBJ1-1, with 7 nucleotides matching TRBD1. CDR1 is MNHEY, CDR2 SVGAGI, per germline. With V trimmed by 3 bases and J by 1 base, 2 bases remained unmatched. The CDR3 covers 14 residues. The CDR3: CASSYRTGNTEAFF. As DNA, the CDR3 is TGTGCCAGCAGTTATAGGACAGGGAACACTGAAGCTTTCTTT.

The chain employs TRBV5-1 and TRBJ2-3; 13 nucleotides agree with TRBD2. Germline V gives CDR1 SGHRS, CDR2 YFSETQ. Losses at the gene ends were 4 bases for V and 3 bases for J; bases not matched to a gene: 8. The CDR3 is 17 amino acids. The CDR3 loop reads CASSLGLAGAVTDTQYF. The CDR3 DNA is TGCGCCAGCAGCCTCGGACTAGCGGGAGCTGTGACAGATACGCAGTATTTT.

V and J are TRBV5-8 and TRBJ1-4, with a weak D call TRBD1 (5 bases). Trimming removed 1 base at V and 11 bases at J, with 12 bases between. The CDR3 extends over 13 amino acids. CDR1 is SGHTS and CDR2 is YDEGEE in the germline V gene. The CDR3 DNA reads TGTGCCAGCAGCTTGATCAGTCGGGGGAAACTGTTTTTT. This gives the protein CASSLISRGKLFF.

The V call is TRBV7-8, the J call TRBJ1-3; D possibly corresponds to TRBD1 (6 bases). Germline V CDR1 and CDR2: SGHVS, FQNEAQ. V gave up 1 base and J gave up 3 bases, with 13 bases separating them. The CDR3 covers 16 residues. The CDR3, as DNA: TGTGCCAGCAGCTTAGTCCTGGGGGCGCATGGAAACACCATATATTTT. Translated: CASSLVLGAHGNTIYF.

This clone showed up just once. This sequence joins TRBV19 and TRBJ1-5; D call uncertain. This CDR3 is built from 15 residues. Germline CDR1 reads LNHDA; CDR2 reads SQIVND (reference sequence). V lost 5 bases and J lost 4, with 15 bases in between. The CDR3 sequence: CASSPSGGWNQPQHF. Here the CDR3 DNA reads TGTGCCAGTAGTCCAAGTGGTGGGTGGAATCAGCCCCAGCATTTT.

This chain links TRBV18 with TRBJ2-3; D unresolved. CDR3 length equals 13 residues. The germline V and J ends were trimmed by 3 bases and 3 bases, with 7 bases remaining between them. Germline-derived CDR1 and CDR2 are KGHSH and LQKENI. The CDR3 loop reads CASSPSQTDTQYF. CDR3 nucleotides: TGTGCCAGCTCACCTTCGCAGACAGATACGCAGTATTTT.

The chain uses TRBV6-1 and TRBJ1-2; the D gene is possibly TRBD1 (5 bases). The CDR3 is made up of 15 amino acids. Germline CDR1 MNHNS, CDR2 SASEGT. V was cut by 8 bases and J by 4 bases, with 20 bases left in between. In DNA form, the CDR3 reads TGTGCCAGCTTCGGGGCAAGCCAGTCAGGCTATGGCTACACCTTC. Its protein is CASFGASQSGYGYTF.

The chain recombines TRBV7-8 with TRBJ1-1, with TRBD1 matching over 8 bases. The CDR3 loop spans 17 amino acids. The V gene end was trimmed by 3 bases and the J gene end by 4 bases; junction bases not matched to a gene: 13. CDR1 SGHVS and CDR2 FQNEAQ come from the germline V gene. The CDR3 DNA follows: TGTGCCAGCAGCTTGACGGGACAGGTGCCATTGGCCACTGAAGCTTTCTTT. It yields the protein CASSLTGQVPLATEAFF.

Details on this clone: An end of the junction does not agree with germline; a read error may underlie this. The genes are TRBV7-6 and TRBJ1-4; 7 bases line up with TRBD1. The CDR3 extends over 16 amino acids. Germline lookup yields CDR1 SGHVS and CDR2 FNYEAQ. The CDR3 DNA follows: TGTGCCAGCAGCTTAAGATTGGGACAGACTAAAGAAAAACTGTTTTTT. Its translation is CASSLRLGQTKEKLFF.

This chain links TRBV28 with TRBJ2-3; no firm D call. The V and J ends lost 6 bases and 2 bases respectively, with 12 bases between them. The germline CDR1 and CDR2 sequences are MDHEN and SYDVKM. The CDR3 length is 14 residues. CDR3 residues: CASSPRAFTDTQYF. The CDR3 nucleotides are TGTGCCAGCAGCCCCCGGGCATTCACAGATACGCAGTATTTT.

This chain uses TRBV30 with TRBJ1-4, with TRBD1 matching over 9 bases. After removal of 3 bases from V and 5 bases from J, the junction contained 13 bases not matched to a gene. The germline V gene has CDR1 GTSNPN and CDR2 SVGIG (reference sequence). The CDR3 is made up of 17 amino acids. The CDR3 DNA sequence: TGTGCCTGGAGCGGCAAAACCGGGACAGGGAAAAATGAAAAACTGTTTTTT. Translated, it gives CAWSGKTGTGKNEKLFF.

This clone was found a few times. V gene TRBV30 combines with J gene TRBJ2-7, with 14 bases aligning to TRBD2. The CDR3 has 15 amino acids. J lost 4 bases, V lost 6 bases, and 8 bases had no gene match. The germline V gene encodes CDR1 GTSNPN and CDR2 SVGIG (reference sequence). The CDR3: CACGTSGSRAYEQYF. CDR3 DNA: TGTGCCTGCGGGACTAGCGGGAGTCGGGCGTACGAGCAGTACTTC.

The chain has TRBV18 and TRBJ2-4; the D call may be TRBD1 or TRBD2 (5 bases each). V gave up 3 bases and J gave up 13 bases, with 16 bases separating them. There are 13 residues in the CDR3. Looked up from germline, CDR1 is KGHSH and CDR2 is LQKENI. CDR3 protein: CASSPKGSGVQYF. DNA of the CDR3: TGTGCCAGCTCACCCAAGGGGAGCGGAGTCCAGTACTTC. Drawing the rest from reference TRBV18 and TRBJ2-4, the complete variable domain is NAGVMQNPRHLVRRRGQEARLRCSPMKGHSHVYWYRQLPEEGLKFMVYLQKENIIDESGMPKERFSAEFPKEGPSILRIQQVVRGDSAAYFCASSPKGSGVQYFGAGTRLSVL.

The chain joins TRBV6-1 to TRBJ2-5; no reliable D call. Germline V gene lookup returns CDR1 MNHNS and CDR2 SASEGT. This CDR3 contains 14 residues. V lost 3 bases, J lost 0 bases, and 8 bases lay in between. The CDR3 loop reads CASSEGLDQETQYF. CDR3 bases: TGTGCCAGCAGTGAGGGTTTAGACCAAGAGACCCAGTACTTC.

The J gene is TRBJ1-2, the V gene TRBV27; D is ambiguous. The CDR3 has 14 residues. CDR1 is MNHEY and CDR2 is SMNVEV in the germline V gene (reference sequence). Trimming cost V 5 bases and J 0 bases, with 10 bases left between them. The CDR3 bases are TGTGCCAGCAGTCCCCGGACTGCTAACTATGGCTACACCTTC. The encoded protein is CASSPRTANYGYTF.